This TCR beta chain was found in a study of glioma-infiltrating T cells. Broader study findings: Tissue-blood divergence was below expectation in non-neoplastic patients, above in gliomas. CDR3 overlap between tissue and blood was very small.

The germline CDR1 and CDR2 sequences are SGHTA and FQGNSA. V was shortened by 4 bases and J by 4 bases, with 20 bases between the two germline ends. This CDR3 has 16 residues. The iRepertoire nested amplicon-rescue multiplex PCR amplified TCR alpha and beta CDR3s from RNA. Tissue mRNA or PBMC total RNA, roughly 100-400 ng, went into one-step reverse transcription and amplification. TCRdb recomputed calls from the multiplex PCR reads with MiXCR, one row per CDR3 protein. The repertoire holds approximately 88,000 distinct CDR3 sequences, with 23% as singletons. This clonotype was observed a handful of times. As yet, its antigen is unknown.

The rearrangement uses TRBV7-2 and TRBJ2-7, with D perhaps TRBD1 or TRBD2 (6 bases each). The sequencing input was glioma tissue, nonneoplastic brain tissue, or PBMCs (not recorded which). This clonotype originated in a human donor with low-grade glioma or glioblastoma, undergoing nonglioma brain surgery, or in good health (not recorded which). The CDR3 DNA sequence: TGTGCCAGCAGCTCCCAGGTGGGGGGCCCAGGATACGAGCAGTACTTC. It encodes CASSSQVGGPGYEQYF. Full variable domain (missing parts from reference TRBV7-2 and TRBJ2-7): GAGVSQSPSNKVTEKGKDVELRCDPISGHTALYWYRQSLGQGLEFLIYFQGNSAPDKSGLPSDRFSAERTGGSVSTLTIQRTQQEDSAVYLCASSSQVGGPGYEQYFGPGTRLTVT.